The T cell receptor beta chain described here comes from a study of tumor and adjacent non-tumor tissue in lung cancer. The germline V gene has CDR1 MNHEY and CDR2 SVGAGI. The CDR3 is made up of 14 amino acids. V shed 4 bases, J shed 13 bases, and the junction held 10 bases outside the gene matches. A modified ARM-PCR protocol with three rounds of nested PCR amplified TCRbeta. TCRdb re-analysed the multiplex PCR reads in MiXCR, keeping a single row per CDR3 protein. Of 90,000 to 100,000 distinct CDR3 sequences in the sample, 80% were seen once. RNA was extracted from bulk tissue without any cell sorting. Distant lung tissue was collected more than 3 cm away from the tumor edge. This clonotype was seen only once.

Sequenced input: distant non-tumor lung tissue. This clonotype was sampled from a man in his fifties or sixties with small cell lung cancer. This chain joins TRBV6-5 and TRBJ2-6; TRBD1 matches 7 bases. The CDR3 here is CASSCSKGADVLTF. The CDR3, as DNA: TGTGCCAGCAGTTGCTCGAAGGGGGCCGATGTCCTGACTTTC.